This TCR beta chain comes out of a study of T-cell memory formation after mild COVID-19. Study in general: The TCR clusters were mostly specific to one donor.

Trimming removed 1 base from V and 4 bases from J, with 14 bases in between. The germline V gene has CDR1 DFQATT and CDR2 SNEGSKA (reference sequence). There are 14 residues in the CDR3. TCRdb processed the 5' RACE reads anew with MiXCR; each CDR3 protein has one entry. The sample has 550,000 to 700,000 distinct CDR3 sequences, 15% to 20% seen once; the top ten hold 12%. The sample holds a few counts of this clonotype. The sample taken for sequencing was PBMCs or a T cell subset sorted from them (not recorded which). The chain recombines TRBV20-1 with TRBJ2-7; TRBD2 is a possible D gene (5 bases). The clonotype originates from an adult woman who had mild COVID-19 (a few samples of this study predate the infection). Cell type and time point are not known. The CDR3 protein is CSARVRGRAYEQYF. The CDR3 coding sequence is TGCAGTGCTAGAGTTCGTGGGAGAGCATACGAGCAGTACTTC.